This T cell receptor beta chain was captured by sequencing in a study of cytomegalovirus exposure and HLA in healthy donors. Primers for the PCR totalled 60 Vbeta and 13 Jbeta. TCRdb's copy holds only in-frame clones and misses some; the assay was immunoSEQ multiplex PCR. The profile shows 130,000 or so clones, around 80% of them singletons. The germline V gene has CDR1 GTSNPN and CDR2 SVGIG (reference sequence). The CDR3 is made up of 12 amino acids. The germline V and J ends were trimmed by 3 bases and 4 bases, with 10 bases remaining between them. Comment on this clone: Other DNA sequences from this sample encode an identical CDR3 as well.

This clonotype was obtained from a woman between 45 and 65 years old in good health and CMV-seropositive. The V call is TRBV30, the J call TRBJ2-7; TRBD1 is a possible D gene (5 bases). The sample taken for sequencing was PBMCs. CDR3: CAWSPGLYEQYF. CDR3 coding DNA: TGTGCCTGGAGCCCAGGGTTGTACGAGCAGTACTTC.